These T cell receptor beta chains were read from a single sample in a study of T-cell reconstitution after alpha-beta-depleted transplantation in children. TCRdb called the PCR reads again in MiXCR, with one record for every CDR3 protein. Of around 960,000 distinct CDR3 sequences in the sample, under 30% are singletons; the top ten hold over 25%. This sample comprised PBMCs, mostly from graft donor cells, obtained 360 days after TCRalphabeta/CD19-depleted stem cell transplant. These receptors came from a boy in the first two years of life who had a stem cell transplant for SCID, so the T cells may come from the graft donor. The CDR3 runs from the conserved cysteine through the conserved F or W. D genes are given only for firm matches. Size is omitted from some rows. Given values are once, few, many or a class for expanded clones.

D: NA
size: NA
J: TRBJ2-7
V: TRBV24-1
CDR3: CATSAGDTPSYEQYF
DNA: TGTGCCACCAGTGCGGGGGACACCCCCTCCTACGAGCAGTACTTC

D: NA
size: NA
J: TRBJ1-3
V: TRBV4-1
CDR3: CASSQGLAGPGNTIYF
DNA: TGCGCCAGCAGCCAAGGTCTCGCAGGCCCCGGAAACACCATATATTTT

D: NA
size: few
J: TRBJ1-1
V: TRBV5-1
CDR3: CASSFGDRENTEAFF
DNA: TGCGCCAGCAGCTTCGGTGACAGAGAGAACACTGAAGCTTTCTTT

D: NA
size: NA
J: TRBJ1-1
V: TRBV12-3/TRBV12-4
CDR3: CASSSGMRNTEAFF
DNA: TGTGCCAGCAGTTCAGGGATGAGGAACACTGAAGCTTTCTTT

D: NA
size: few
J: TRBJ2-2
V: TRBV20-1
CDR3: CSARANTGELFF
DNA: TGCAGTGCTAGAGCGAACACCGGGGAGCTGTTTTTT

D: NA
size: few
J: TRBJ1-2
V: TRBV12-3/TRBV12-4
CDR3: CASSPRRAANYGYTF
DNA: TGTGCCAGCAGTCCCCGGAGGGCCGCTAACTATGGCTACACCTTC

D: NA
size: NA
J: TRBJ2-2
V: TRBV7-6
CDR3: CASSFSQGNTGELFF
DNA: TGTGCCAGCAGCTTCAGCCAGGGGAACACCGGGGAGCTGTTTTTT

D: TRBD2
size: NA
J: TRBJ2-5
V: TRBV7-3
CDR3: CASSQKRGTPIQTQYF
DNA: TGTGCCAGCAGCCAAAAGCGGGGCACCCCCATTCAGACCCAGTACTTC

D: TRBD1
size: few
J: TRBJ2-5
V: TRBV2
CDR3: CASSTSGTGSETQYF
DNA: TGTGCCAGCAGTACCTCCGGGACAGGGTCGGAGACCCAGTACTTC

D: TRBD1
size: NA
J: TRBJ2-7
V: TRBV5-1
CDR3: CASSNRGTGEQYF
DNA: TGCGCCAGCAGCAACAGGGGGACGGGGGAGCAGTACTTC

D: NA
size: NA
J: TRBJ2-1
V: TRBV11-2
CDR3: CASSLRQGSGDEQFF
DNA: TGTGCCAGCAGCTTAAGACAGGGAAGCGGGGATGAGCAGTTCTTC

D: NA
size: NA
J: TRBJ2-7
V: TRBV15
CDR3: CATSRGQKEEQYF
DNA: TGTGCCACCAGCAGAGGACAAAAGGAAGAGCAGTACTTC

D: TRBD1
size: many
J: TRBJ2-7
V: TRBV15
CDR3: CATSRDRGLGYEQYF
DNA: TGTGCCACCAGCAGAGACAGGGGGTTGGGTTACGAGCAGTACTTC

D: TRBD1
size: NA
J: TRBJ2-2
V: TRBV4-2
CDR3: CASSQKGGPAVDGELFF
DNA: TGTGCCAGCAGCCAAAAAGGGGGCCCAGCGGTGGACGGGGAGCTGTTTTTT

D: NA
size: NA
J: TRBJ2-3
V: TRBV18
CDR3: CASSRMTAPTDTQYF
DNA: TGTGCCAGCTCACGGATGACGGCACCCACAGATACGCAGTATTTT